Listed below are T cell receptor beta chains from one sample, sequenced in a study of OX40 agonist ivuxolimab in advanced cancers. Profiling relied on immunoSEQ multiplex PCR, and the TCRdb table lists in-frame clones only, not all of them. Among fewer than 25,000 clones listed, more than 75% were seen once. The specimen comprised CD4+ or CD8+ T cells sorted from blood, sampled in a trial of the OX40 agonist ivuxolimab. These receptor sequences come from an adult with an advanced solid tumor such as melanoma, head and neck, liver or kidney cancer. CDR3s include the opening cysteine and the closing phenylalanine or tryptophan. A D gene is named only where the DNA matches it firmly. Expanded clones are given a class, and other clones once, few, many or no size at all.

>TRBV27|TRBJ2-2|.|.
CASSLRNTGELFF
TGTGCCAGCAGTTTACGGAACACCGGGGAGCTGTTTTTT
>TRBV5-5|TRBJ2-3|TRBD1|once
CASSHTGTGGLDTQYF
TGTGCCAGCAGTCATACCGGGACAGGGGGCTTGGATACGCAGTATTTT
>TRBV30|TRBJ2-7|.|.
CAWSVAWSGHYEQYF
TGTGCCTGGAGTGTAGCGTGGAGCGGGCACTACGAGCAGTACTTC
>TRBV25-1|TRBJ1-1|TRBD1|.
CASSAGQGWTEAFF
TGTGCCAGCAGTGCAGGACAGGGGTGGACTGAAGCTTTCTTT
>TRBV18|TRBJ1-1|.|.
CASSPPSVNTEAFF
TGTGCCAGCTCACCACCGTCAGTGAACACTGAAGCTTTCTTT
>TRBV19|TRBJ2-1|.|.
CASMGTGLVNEQFF
TGTGCCAGTATGGGTACGGGACTGGTTAATGAGCAGTTCTTC
>TRBV18|TRBJ2-5|TRBD2|once
CASSPVGGAVETQYF
TGTGCCAGCTCCCCAGTCGGGGGGGCTGTGGAGACCCAGTACTTC
>TRBV30|TRBJ1-2|TRBD1|.
CAWSKGTGGGRVGGYTF
TGTGCCTGGAGTAAAGGGACAGGGGGCGGTAGAGTCGGTGGCTACACCTTC
>TRBV6-4|TRBJ1-5|TRBD1|.
CASSDSWDRGRWGNQPQHF
TGTGCCAGCAGTGACTCGTGGGACAGGGGGCGCTGGGGCAATCAGCCCCAGCATTTT
>TRBV14|TRBJ1-2|.|once
CASSQVLLASGYTF
TGTGCCAGCAGCCAAGTACTTTTAGCAAGTGGCTACACCTTC
>TRBV2|TRBJ2-5|.|.
CASSEYGHLETQYF
TGTGCCAGCAGTGAATATGGGCACTTAGAGACCCAGTACTTC
>TRBV4-1|TRBJ1-6|.|medium-sized
CASSQAQGGSPLHF
TGCGCCAGCAGCCAAGCCCAGGGAGGATCACCCCTCCACTTT
>TRBV28|TRBJ2-5|.|once
CASLTSNQETQYF
TGTGCCAGCTTGACAAGTAACCAAGAGACCCAGTACTTC
>TRBV4-1|TRBJ1-5|.|.
CASSPTEYSNQPQHF
TGCGCCAGCAGCCCGACAGAGTATAGCAATCAGCCCCAGCATTTT
>TRBV11-2|TRBJ1-1|.|.
CASSLRGNTEAFF
TGTGCCAGCAGCTTAAGAGGGAACACTGAAGCTTTCTTT
>TRBV7-7|TRBJ2-5|TRBD2|.
CASSFMGLAGGETQYF
TGTGCTAGCAGCTTTATGGGACTAGCGGGAGGAGAGACCCAGTACTTC
>TRBV6-1|TRBJ1-1|.|.
CASGEWDRAFF
TGTGCCAGCGGGGAGTGGGACCGGGCTTTCTTT